This T cell receptor (beta chain) was identified during a study of identical twins. The study's findings and limits: Models underestimated out-of-frame TCR alpha sharing in monozygotic twins. There were fewer insertions in abundant cord blood beta clonotypes, but memory repertoires showed no such pattern. Compared with unrelated sharing, twin-shared out-of-frame alpha sequences had more low-probability sequences.

Carrying unique molecular identifiers, the cDNA also gained a universal primer site through template switching. MiXCR, applied by TCRdb to the 5' RACE reads, yields one record per CDR3 protein. The sample includes approximately 600,000 distinct CDR3 sequences, roughly 9.9% seen only once; the top ten take roughly 3%. This clonotype showed up many times. What it binds is unknown. With 4 bases clipped from V and 8 bases from J, the junction kept 10 bases outside the gene matches. Germline CDR1 and CDR2: SEHNR and FQNEAQ (reference sequence). The CDR3 totals 15 residues. This same sample was also taken into another study, of yellow fever vaccine responses in identical twins.

The J gene is TRBJ2-1, the V gene TRBV7-9; TRBD2 agrees at 8 bases. Sequenced sample: PBMCs. The receptor comes from a woman in her late teens or twenties in good health. This chain's CDR3 is CASSYGTSFFDEQFF. The CDR3 DNA follows: TGTGCCAGCAGCTACGGGACTAGTTTTTTCGATGAGCAGTTCTTC.